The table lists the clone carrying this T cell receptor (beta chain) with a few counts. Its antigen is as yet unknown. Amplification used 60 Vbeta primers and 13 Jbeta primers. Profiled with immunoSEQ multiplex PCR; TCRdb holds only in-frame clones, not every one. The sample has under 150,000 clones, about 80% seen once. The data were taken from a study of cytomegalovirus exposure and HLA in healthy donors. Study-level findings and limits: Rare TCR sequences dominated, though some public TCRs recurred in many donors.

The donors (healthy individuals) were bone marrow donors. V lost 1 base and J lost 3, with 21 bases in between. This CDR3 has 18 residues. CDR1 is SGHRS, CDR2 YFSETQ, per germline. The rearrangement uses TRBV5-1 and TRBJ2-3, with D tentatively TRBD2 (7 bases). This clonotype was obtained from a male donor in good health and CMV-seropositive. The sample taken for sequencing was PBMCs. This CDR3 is CASSLKAAGASRTDTQYF. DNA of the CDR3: TGCGCCAGCAGCTTGAAGGCCGCGGGGGCTTCCAGAACAGATACGCAGTATTTT.